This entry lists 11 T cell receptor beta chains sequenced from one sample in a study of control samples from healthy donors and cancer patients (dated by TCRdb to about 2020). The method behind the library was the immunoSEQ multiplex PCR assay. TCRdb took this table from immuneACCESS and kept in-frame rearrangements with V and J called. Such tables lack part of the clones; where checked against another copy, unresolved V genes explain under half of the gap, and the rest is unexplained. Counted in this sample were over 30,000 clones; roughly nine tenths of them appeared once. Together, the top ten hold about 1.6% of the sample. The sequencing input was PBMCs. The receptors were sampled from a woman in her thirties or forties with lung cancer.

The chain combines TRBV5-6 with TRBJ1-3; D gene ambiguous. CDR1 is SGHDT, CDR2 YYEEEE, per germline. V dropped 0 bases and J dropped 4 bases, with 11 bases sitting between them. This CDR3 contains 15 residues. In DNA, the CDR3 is TGTGCCAGCAGCTTGGACAGAAGGGCAGGAAACACCATATATTTT. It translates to CASSLDRRAGNTIYF.

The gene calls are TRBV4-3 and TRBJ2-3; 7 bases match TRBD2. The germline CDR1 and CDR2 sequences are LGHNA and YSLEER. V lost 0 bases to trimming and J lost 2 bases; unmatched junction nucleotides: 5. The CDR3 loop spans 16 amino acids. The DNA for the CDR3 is TGCGCCAGCAGCCAAGATTGGGCGGGGGACACAGATACGCAGTATTTT. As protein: CASSQDWAGDTDTQYF.

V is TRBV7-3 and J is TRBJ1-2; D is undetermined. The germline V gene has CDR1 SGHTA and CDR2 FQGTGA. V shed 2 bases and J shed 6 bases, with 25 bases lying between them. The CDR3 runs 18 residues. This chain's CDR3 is CASSLGPRPPGANNGYTF. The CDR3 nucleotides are TGTGCCAGCAGCTTAGGGCCGCGACCACCTGGCGCAAATAATGGCTACACCTTC.

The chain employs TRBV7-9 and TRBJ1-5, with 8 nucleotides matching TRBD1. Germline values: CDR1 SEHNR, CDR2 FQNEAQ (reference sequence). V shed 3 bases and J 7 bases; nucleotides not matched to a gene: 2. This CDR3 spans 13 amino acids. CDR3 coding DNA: TGTGCCAGCAGCTTGACAGGGGACCAGCCCCAGCATTTT. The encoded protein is CASSLTGDQPQHF.

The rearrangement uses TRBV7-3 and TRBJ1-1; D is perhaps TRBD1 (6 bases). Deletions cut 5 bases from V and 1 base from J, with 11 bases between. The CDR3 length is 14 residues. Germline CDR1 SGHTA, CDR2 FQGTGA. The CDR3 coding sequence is TGTGCCAGCAGCACCGACAGGAGGAACACTGAAGCTTTCTTT. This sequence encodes CASSTDRRNTEAFF. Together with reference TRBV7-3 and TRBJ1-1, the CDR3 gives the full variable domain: GAGVSQTPSNKVTEKGKYVELRCDPISGHTALYWYRQSLGQGPEFLIYFQGTGAADDSGLPNDRFFAVRPEGSVSTLKIQRTERGDSAVYLCASSTDRRNTEAFFGQGTRLTVV.

Here the CDR3 DNA reads TGTGCCAGCAGGGAGGACGGGACAGGGGACTATGAAGCTTTCTTT. It specifies CASREDGTGDYEAFF. The rearrangement uses TRBV2 and TRBJ1-1; 10 bases fit TRBD1. The germline CDR1 and CDR2 sequences are SNHLY and FYNNEI. The junction had 11 bases not matched to a gene; V was cut back by 6 bases and J by 7 bases. The CDR3 is 15 amino acids.

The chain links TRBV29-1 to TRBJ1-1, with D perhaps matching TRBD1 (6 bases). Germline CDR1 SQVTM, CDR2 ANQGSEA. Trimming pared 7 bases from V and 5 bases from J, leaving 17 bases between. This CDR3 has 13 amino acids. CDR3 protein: CSAATGADTEAFF. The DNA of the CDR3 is TGCAGCGCCGCAACGGGGGCGGATACTGAAGCTTTCTTT.

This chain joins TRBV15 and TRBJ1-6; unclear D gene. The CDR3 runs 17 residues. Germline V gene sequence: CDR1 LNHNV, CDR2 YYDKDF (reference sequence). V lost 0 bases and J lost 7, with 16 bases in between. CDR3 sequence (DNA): TGTGCCACCAGCAGAGATGGCTTGGGTGGGCGGAATTCACCCCTCCACTTT. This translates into CATSRDGLGGRNSPLHF. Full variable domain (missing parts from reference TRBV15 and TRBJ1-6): DAMVIQNPRYQVTQFGKPVTLSCSQTLNHNVMYWYQQKSSQAPKLLFHYYDKDFNNEADTPDNFQSRRPNTSFCFLDIRSPGLGDTAMYLCATSRDGLGGRNSPLHFGNGTRLTVT.

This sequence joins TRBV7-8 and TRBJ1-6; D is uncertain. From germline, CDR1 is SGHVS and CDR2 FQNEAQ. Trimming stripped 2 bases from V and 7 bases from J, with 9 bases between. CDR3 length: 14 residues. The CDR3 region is CASSLFEGNSPLHF. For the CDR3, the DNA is TGTGCCAGCAGCTTATTTGAAGGGAATTCACCCCTCCACTTT. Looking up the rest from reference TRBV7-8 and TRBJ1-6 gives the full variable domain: GAGVSQSPRYKVAKRGQDVALRCDPISGHVSLFWYQQALGQGPEFLTYFQNEAQLDKSGLPSDRFFAERPEGSVSTLKIQRTQQEDSAVYLCASSLFEGNSPLHFGNGTRLTVT.

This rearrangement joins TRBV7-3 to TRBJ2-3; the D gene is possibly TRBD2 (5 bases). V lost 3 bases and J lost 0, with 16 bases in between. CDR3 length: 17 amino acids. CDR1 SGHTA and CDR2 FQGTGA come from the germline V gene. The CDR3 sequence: CASSLSVGDSSTDTQYF. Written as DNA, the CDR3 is TGTGCCAGCAGCTTGTCCGTGGGAGATTCTAGCACAGATACGCAGTATTTT.

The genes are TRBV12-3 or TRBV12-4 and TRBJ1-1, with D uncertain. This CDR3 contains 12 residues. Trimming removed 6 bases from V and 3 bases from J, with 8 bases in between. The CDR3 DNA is TGTGCCAGCAGGGTCCGGGACACTGAAGCTTTCTTT. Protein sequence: CASRVRDTEAFF.